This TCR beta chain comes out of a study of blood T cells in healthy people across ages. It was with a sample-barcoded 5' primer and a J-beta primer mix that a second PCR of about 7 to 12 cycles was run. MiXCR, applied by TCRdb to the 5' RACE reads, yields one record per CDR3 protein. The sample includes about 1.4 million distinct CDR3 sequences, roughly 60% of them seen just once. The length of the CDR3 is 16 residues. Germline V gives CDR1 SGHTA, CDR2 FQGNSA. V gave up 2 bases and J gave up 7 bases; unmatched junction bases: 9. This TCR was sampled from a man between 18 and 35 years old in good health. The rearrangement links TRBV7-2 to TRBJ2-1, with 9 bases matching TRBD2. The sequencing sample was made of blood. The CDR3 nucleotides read TGTGCCAGCAGCTTATATTTGGCTAGCGGGGAGAATGAGCAGTTCTTC. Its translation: CASSLYLASGENEQFF.